The entry that follows covers one TCR beta chain sequence. The CDR3 loop spans 15 amino acids. The V end lost 4 bases, the J end lost 0 bases, and 12 bases lay between the germline ends. Germline V gene lookup returns CDR1 SGDLS and CDR2 YYNGEE. Patients from Seattle were sampled longitudinally, starting during active infection. Authors' data handling: By means of reference gene primer amplification, nucleated cell counts were estimated. Profiled with immunoSEQ multiplex PCR; TCRdb holds only in-frame clones, not every one. For V, J and clone size, that table is used; D and trimming come from the DNA. The repertoire holds about 76,000 clones, with about 85% as singletons. The source of the sample is a study of blood T cell repertoires in COVID-19. Overall study context: The study drew acute and convalescent COVID-19 samples from the United States, Italy and Spain. PBMCs, B-cell-depleted T cells, or T cells were the source of the cDNA or gDNA that made up the material.

The chain uses TRBV9 and TRBJ2-3; D gene ambiguous. The sequenced material came from peripheral blood. The sequence was obtained from a man aged 55 to 70 with COVID-19, enrolled during active disease. The CDR3 is CASSLLGFSTDTQYF. For the CDR3, the DNA is TGTGCCAGCAGCCTACTTGGTTTTAGCACAGATACGCAGTATTTT.